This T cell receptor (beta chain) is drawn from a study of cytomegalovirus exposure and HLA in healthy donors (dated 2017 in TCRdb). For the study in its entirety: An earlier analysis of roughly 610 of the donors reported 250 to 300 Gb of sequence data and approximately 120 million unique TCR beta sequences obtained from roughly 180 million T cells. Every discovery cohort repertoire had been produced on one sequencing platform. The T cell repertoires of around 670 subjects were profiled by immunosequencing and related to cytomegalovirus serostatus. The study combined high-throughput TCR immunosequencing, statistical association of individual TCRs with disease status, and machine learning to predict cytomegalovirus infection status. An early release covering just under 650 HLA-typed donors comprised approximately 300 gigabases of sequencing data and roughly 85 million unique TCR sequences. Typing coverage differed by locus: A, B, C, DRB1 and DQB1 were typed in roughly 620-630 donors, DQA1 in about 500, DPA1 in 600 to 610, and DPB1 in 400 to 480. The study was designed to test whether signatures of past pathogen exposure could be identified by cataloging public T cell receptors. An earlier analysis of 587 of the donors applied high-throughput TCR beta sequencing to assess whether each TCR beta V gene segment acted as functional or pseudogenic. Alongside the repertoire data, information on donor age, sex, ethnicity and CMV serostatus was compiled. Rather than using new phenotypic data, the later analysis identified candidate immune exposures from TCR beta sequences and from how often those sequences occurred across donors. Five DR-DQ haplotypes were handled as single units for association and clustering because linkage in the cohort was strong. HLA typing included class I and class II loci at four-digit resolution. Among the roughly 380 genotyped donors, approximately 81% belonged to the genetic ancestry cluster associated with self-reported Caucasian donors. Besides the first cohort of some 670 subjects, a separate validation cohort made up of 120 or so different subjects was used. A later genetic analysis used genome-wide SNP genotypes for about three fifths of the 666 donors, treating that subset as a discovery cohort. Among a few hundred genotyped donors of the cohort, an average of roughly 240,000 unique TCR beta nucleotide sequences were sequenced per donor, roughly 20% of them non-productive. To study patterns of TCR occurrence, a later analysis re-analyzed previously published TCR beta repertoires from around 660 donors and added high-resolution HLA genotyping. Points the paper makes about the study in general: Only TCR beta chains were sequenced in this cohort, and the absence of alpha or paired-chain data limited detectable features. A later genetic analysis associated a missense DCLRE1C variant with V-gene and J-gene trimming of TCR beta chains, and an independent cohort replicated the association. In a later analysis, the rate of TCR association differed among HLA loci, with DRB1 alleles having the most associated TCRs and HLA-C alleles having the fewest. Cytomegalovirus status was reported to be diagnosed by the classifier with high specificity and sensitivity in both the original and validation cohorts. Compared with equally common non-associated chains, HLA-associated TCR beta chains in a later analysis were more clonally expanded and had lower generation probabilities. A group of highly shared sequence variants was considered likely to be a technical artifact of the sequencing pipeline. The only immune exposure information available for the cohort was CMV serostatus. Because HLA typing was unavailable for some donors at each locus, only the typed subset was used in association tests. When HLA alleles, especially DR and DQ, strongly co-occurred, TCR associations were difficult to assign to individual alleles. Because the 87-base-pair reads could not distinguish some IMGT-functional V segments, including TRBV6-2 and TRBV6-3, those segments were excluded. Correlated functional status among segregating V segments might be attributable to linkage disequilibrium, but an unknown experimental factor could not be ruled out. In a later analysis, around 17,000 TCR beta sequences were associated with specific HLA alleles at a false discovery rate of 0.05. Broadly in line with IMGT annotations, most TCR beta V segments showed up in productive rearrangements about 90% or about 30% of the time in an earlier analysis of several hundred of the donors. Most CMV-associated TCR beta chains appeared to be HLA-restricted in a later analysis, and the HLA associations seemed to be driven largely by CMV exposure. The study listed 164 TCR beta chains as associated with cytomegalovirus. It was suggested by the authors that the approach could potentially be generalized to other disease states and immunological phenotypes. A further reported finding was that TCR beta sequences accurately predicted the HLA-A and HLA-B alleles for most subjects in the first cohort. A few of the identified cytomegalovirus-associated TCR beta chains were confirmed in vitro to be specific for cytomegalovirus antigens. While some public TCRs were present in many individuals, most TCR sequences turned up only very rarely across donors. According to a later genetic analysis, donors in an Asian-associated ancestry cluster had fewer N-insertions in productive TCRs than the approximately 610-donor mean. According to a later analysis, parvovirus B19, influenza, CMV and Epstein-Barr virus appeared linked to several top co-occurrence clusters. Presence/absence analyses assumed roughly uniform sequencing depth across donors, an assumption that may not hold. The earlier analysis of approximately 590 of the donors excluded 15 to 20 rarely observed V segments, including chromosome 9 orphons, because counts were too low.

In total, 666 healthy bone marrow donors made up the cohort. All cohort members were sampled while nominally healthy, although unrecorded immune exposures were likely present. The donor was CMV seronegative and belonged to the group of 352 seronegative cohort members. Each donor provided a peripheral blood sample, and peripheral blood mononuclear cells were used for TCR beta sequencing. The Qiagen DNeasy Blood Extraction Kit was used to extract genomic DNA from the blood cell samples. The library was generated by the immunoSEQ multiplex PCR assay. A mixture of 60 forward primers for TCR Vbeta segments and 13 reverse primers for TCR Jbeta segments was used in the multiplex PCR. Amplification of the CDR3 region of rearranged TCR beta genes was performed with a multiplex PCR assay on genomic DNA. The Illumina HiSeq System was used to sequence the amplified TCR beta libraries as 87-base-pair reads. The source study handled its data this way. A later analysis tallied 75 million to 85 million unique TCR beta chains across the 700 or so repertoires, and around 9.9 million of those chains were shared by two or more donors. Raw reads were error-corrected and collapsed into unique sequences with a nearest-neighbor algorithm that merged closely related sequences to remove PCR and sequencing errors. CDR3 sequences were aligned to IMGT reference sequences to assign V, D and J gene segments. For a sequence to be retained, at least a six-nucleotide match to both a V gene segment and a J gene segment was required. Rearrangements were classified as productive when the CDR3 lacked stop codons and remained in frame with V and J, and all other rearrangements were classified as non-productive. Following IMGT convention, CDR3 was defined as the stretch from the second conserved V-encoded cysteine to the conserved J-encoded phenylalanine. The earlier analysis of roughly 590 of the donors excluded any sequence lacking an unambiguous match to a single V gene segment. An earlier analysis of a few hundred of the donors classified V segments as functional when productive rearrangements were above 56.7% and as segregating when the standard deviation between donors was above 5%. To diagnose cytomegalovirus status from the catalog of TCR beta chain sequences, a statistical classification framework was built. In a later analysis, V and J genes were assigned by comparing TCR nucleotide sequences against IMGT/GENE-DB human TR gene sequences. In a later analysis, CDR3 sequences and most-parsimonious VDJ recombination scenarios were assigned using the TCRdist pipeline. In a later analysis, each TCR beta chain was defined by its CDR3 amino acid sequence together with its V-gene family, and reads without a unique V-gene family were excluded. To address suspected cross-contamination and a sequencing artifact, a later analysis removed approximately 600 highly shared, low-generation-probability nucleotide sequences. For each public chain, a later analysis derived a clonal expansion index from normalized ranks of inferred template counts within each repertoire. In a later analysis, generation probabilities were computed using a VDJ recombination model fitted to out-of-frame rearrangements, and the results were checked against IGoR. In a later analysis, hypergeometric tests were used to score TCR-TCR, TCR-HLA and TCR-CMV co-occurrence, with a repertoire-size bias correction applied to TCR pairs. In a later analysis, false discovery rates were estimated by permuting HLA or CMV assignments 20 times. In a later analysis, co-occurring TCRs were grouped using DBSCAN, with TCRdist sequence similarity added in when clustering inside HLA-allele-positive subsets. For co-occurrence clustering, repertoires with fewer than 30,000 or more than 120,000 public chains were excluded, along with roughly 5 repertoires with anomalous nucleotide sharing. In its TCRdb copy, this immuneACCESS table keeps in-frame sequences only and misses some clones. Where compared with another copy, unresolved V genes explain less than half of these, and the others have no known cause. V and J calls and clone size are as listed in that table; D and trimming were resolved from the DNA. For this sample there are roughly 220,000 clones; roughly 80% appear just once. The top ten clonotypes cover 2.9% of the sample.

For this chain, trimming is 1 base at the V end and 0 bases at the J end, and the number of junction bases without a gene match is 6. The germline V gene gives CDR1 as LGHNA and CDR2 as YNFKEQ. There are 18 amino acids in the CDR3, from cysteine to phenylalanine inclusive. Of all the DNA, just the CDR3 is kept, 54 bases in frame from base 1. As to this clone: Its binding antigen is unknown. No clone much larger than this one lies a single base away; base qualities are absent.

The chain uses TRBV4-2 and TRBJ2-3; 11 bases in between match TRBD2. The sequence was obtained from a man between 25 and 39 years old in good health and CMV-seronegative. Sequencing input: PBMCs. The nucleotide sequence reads TGTGCCAGCAGCCAAGGACTAGCGGGGCGTCCTAGCACAGATACGCAGTATTTT. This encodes CASSQGLAGRPSTDTQYF.